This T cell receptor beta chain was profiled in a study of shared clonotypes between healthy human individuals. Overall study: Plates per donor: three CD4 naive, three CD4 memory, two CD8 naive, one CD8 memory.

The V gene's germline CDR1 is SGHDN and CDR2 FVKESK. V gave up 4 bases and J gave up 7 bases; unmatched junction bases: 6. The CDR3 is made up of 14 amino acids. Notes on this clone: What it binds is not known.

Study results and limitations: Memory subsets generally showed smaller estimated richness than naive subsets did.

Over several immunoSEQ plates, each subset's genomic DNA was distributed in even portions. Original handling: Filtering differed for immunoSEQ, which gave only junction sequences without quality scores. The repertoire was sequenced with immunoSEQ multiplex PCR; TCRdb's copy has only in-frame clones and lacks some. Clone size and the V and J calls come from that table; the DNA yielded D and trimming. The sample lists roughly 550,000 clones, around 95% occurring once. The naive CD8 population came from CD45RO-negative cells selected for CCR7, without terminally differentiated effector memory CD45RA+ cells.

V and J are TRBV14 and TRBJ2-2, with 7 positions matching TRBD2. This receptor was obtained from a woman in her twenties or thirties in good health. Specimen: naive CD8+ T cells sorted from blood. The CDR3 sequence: CASSRDYLDGELFF. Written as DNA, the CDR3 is TGTGCCAGCAGCCGGGACTATCTGGACGGGGAGCTGTTTTTT.